The next 20 T cell receptor beta chains were all read from a single sample in a study of control samples from healthy donors and cancer patients. Assay: immunoSEQ multiplex PCR; the TCRdb copy retains only in-frame clones and omits some. The sample includes approximately 82,000 clones, roughly 93% of them seen just once. The source material was PBMCs. The receptors shown here come from a woman between 35 and 50 years old with lung cancer.

This chain links TRBV3-1 (or the pseudogene TRBV3-2) with TRBJ2-2, with D perhaps being TRBD1 or TRBD2 (5 bases each). V lost 4 bases and J 7 bases, leaving 13 bases between the germline ends. CDR1 is LGHDT, CDR2 YNNKEL, per germline (reference sequence). The CDR3 loop spans 14 amino acids. The CDR3 region has the DNA TGTGCCAGCAGCCCCCGGGACGGTGGCGGGGAGCTGTTTTTT. The encoded protein is CASSPRDGGGELFF.

This chain links TRBV5-1 with TRBJ1-2; D unresolved. In germline, CDR1 is SGHRS, CDR2 YFSETQ. Between the trimmed V and J ends, which lost 4 bases and 3 bases, there was a span of 10 bases. CDR3 size: 13 residues. The CDR3 loop reads CASSNTGDYGYTF. The CDR3 nucleotides read TGCGCCAGCAGCAACACCGGGGACTATGGCTACACCTTC.

The chain joins TRBV19 to TRBJ2-7, with 9 nucleotides matching TRBD1. Trimming took 5 bases from V and 5 from J; bases not matched to a gene: 7. This CDR3 is built from 14 residues. In germline, CDR1 is LNHDA, CDR2 SQIVND (reference sequence). CDR3 loop: CASSPGWDRDEQYF. In DNA, the CDR3 is TGTGCCAGTAGTCCAGGCTGGGACAGGGACGAGCAGTACTTC.

This clone was observed once. The chain couples TRBV5-5 to TRBJ1-2; D is unclear. V was shortened by 4 bases and J by 3 bases, with 13 bases between the two germline ends. This CDR3 region has 14 residues. Germline CDR1 SGHKS, CDR2 YYEKEE (reference sequence). The DNA of the CDR3 is TGTGCCAGCAGCCCGATAGGGTACGACTATGGCTACACCTTC. This sequence encodes CASSPIGYDYGYTF. The variable domain in full, completed from reference TRBV5-5 and TRBJ1-2, reads DAGVTQSPTHLIKTRGQQVTLRCSPISGHKSVSWYQQVLGQGPQFIFQYYEKEERGRGNFPDRFSARQFPNYSSELNVNALLLGDSALYLCASSPIGYDYGYTFGSGTRLTVV.

The chain links TRBV5-6 to TRBJ2-7; 8 bases are shared with TRBD1. Looked up from germline, CDR1 is SGHDT and CDR2 is YYEEEE. The trim removed 0 bases at V and 3 bases at J, leaving 8 bases unmatched. The CDR3 totals 16 residues. CDR3 sequence: CASSLGGKGQGYEQYF. CDR3 sequence (DNA): TGTGCCAGCAGCTTGGGTGGCAAAGGACAGGGCTACGAGCAGTACTTC.

The chain links TRBV4-1 to TRBJ1-1; no definite D call. V shed 2 bases and J shed 6 bases, with 7 bases lying between them. The CDR3 totals 12 residues. The germline gives CDR1 MGHRA, CDR2 YSYEKL. The CDR3 DNA reads as TGCGCCAGCAGCCAATCGAGGTCTGAAGCTTTCTTT. Translation: CASSQSRSEAFF.

The V gene is TRBV6-5, the J gene TRBJ1-2; D gene uncertain. The V end was cut by 5 bases, the J end by 8 bases, with 15 bases between. The CDR3 is made up of 13 amino acids. Germline V gene lookup returns CDR1 MNHEY and CDR2 SVGAGI. The CDR3 region is CASSHGGIVGYTF. The CDR3 DNA reads TGTGCCAGCAGTCACGGAGGGATTGTCGGCTACACCTTC.

The chain has TRBV3-1 (or the pseudogene TRBV3-2) and TRBJ2-7, with TRBD2 matching over 7 bases. This CDR3 comprises 15 residues. The trim removed 2 bases at V and 1 base at J, leaving 5 bases unmatched. CDR1 is LGHDT, CDR2 YNNKEL, per germline (reference sequence). CDR3 residues: CASSQWGGRSYEQYF. DNA of the CDR3: TGTGCCAGCAGCCAATGGGGGGGAAGATCCTACGAGCAGTACTTC.

The chain has TRBV7-8 and TRBJ2-1; 7 positions match TRBD2. CDR3 length: 16 amino acids. Trimming took 5 bases from V and 6 from J; bases not matched to a gene: 13. Germline CDR1 and CDR2: SGHVS and FQNEAQ. CDR3 sequence: CASSPREGPEANEQFF. Written as DNA, the CDR3 is TGTGCCAGCAGCCCTAGGGAGGGTCCCGAGGCCAATGAGCAGTTCTTC.

The J gene is TRBJ1-2, the V gene TRBV11-2, with 9 bases aligning to TRBD1. This CDR3 comprises 16 residues. Germline CDR1 reads SGHAT; CDR2 reads FQNNGV. V lost 4 bases, J lost 1 base, and 7 bases stayed unmatched. CDR3 in amino acids: CASSSIQGQGNYGYTF. In nucleotides, the CDR3 is TGTGCCAGCAGCTCTATCCAGGGACAGGGTAACTATGGCTACACCTTC.

CDR3 amino acids: CASSLPIGGNSPLHF. The CDR3 nucleotides are TGTGCCAGCAGCTTACCTATAGGGGGAAATTCACCCCTCCACTTT. The chain is built from TRBV7-8 and TRBJ1-6; a weak D match, TRBD1 (6 bases). The germline gives CDR1 SGHVS, CDR2 FQNEAQ. Trimming removed 2 bases from V and 7 bases from J, with 12 bases in between. The CDR3 spans 15 residues.

This clone was seen just once. The J gene is TRBJ2-5, the V gene TRBV30; 7 positions agree with TRBD1. Germline assignment: CDR1 GTSNPN and CDR2 SVGIG (reference sequence). This CDR3 spans 13 amino acids. J gave up 4 bases and V 4 bases, and 6 bases lay outside the gene matches. Here the CDR3 DNA reads TGTGCCTGGAACAGGGGCCATGTAGAGACCCAGTACTTC. Protein product: CAWNRGHVETQYF.

The CDR3 bases are TGTGCCAGCAGTTACGGGCGGGGGCCCTCCTACGAGCAGTACTTC. Protein sequence: CASSYGRGPSYEQYF. The rearrangement joins TRBV6-6 to TRBJ2-7; D possibly corresponds to TRBD2 (7 bases). This CDR3 has 15 amino acids. Trimming removed 2 bases at V and 0 bases at J, with 11 bases between. CDR1 and CDR2 (germline): MNHNY, SVGAGI (reference sequence).

The genes are TRBV27 and TRBJ1-1, with D possibly TRBD1 on 6 matching bases. Germline CDR1 reads MNHEY; CDR2 reads SMNVEV (reference sequence). V was trimmed by 0 bases and J by 7 bases, leaving 30 bases between them. The CDR3 covers 20 residues. The CDR3 reads CASSLSTVGGRVSKPNEAFF. The DNA for the CDR3 is TGTGCCAGCAGTTTATCCACAGTGGGGGGCCGTGTATCGAAACCCAATGAAGCTTTCTTT.

The chain combines TRBV19 with TRBJ2-3, with D unclear. The CDR3 sequence is 15 residues long. Germline CDR1 reads LNHDA; CDR2 reads SQIVND (reference sequence). The V end lost 9 bases, the J end lost 7 bases, and 23 bases lay between the germline ends. CDR3 in DNA: TGTGCCAGCCGAGAAGCAGGTACCCGATCATATACGCAGTATTTT. Encoded protein: CASREAGTRSYTQYF.

V is TRBV5-1 and J is TRBJ2-1; 9 nucleotides align to TRBD1. Germline assignment: CDR1 SGHRS and CDR2 YFSETQ. V trimming: 4 bases; J trimming: 4 bases; junction bases outside the gene matches: 9. There are 16 residues in the CDR3. CDR3 amino acids: CASSAWDREEYNEQFF. In DNA form, the CDR3 reads TGCGCCAGCAGCGCCTGGGACAGGGAGGAATACAATGAGCAGTTCTTC.

The chain recombines TRBV7-8 with TRBJ1-1, with D tentatively TRBD1 (5 bases). CDR3 size: 14 residues. The V gene lost 1 base and the J gene lost 4 bases, with 10 bases spanning the gap. In germline, CDR1 is SGHVS, CDR2 FQNEAQ. CDR3 bases: TGTGCCAGCAGCTTAGAAGCAGGGCCCACTGAAGCTTTCTTT. This encodes CASSLEAGPTEAFF.

This chain uses TRBV4-1 with TRBJ2-1; D call uncertain. The CDR3 is 12 amino acids. Trimming pared 0 bases from V and 9 bases from J, leaving 6 bases between. Germline CDR1 is MGHRA and CDR2 is YSYEKL. DNA of the CDR3: TGCGCCAGCAGCCAAGACGCGTTTGAGCAGTTCTTC. Translated: CASSQDAFEQFF.

The chain joins TRBV4-1 to TRBJ2-5; the D call may be TRBD1 or TRBD2 (5 bases each). This CDR3 is 17 amino acids long. The V gene lost 0 bases and the J gene lost 5 bases, with 19 bases spanning the gap. Germline assignment: CDR1 MGHRA and CDR2 YSYEKL. The CDR3, as DNA: TGCGCCAGCAGCCAAGAGTCAACCGGGACCCAGTGGGAGACCCAGTACTTC. Amino acids: CASSQESTGTQWETQYF.

This clone was detected a few times. The chain couples TRBV2 to TRBJ2-3; D is ambiguous. This CDR3 contains 13 residues. Germline V gives CDR1 SNHLY, CDR2 FYNNEI. V dropped 4 bases and J dropped 6 bases, with 11 bases sitting between them. The CDR3 DNA reads as TGTGCCAGCAGTGTTTTCCGCGTGGATACGCAGTATTTT. Protein: CASSVFRVDTQYF.